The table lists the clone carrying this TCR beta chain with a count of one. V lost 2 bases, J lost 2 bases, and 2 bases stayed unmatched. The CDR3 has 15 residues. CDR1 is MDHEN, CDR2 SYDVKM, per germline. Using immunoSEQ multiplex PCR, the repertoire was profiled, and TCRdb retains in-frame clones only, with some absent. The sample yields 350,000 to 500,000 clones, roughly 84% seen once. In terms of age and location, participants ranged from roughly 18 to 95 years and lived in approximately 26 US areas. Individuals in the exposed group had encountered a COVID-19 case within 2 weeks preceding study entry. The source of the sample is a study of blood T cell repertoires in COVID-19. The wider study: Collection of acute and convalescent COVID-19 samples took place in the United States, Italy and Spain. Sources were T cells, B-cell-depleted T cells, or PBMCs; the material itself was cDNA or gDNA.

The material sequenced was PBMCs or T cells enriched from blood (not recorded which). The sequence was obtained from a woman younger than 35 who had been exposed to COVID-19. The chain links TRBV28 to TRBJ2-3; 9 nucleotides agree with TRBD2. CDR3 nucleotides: TGTGCCAGCAGTTTAGTAGCGGGGGCCACAGATACGCAGTATTTT. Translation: CASSLVAGATDTQYF.